This T cell receptor (beta chain) was identified in a study of blood T cell repertoires in COVID-19. At the level of the study: Acute-phase and convalescent COVID-19 samples originated in the United States, Italy and Spain.

Measured with immunoSEQ multiplex PCR; TCRdb has only the in-frame clones, and not every one. The sample lists about 260,000 clones; 75% to 90% were seen once. The V end lost 1 base, the J end lost 6 bases, and 5 bases lay between the germline ends. Per the germline V gene, CDR1 is SGHDT and CDR2 is YYEEEE. The CDR3 is made up of 12 amino acids. Input material: peripheral blood. This sequence was found in a young man with active or convalescent COVID-19. The chain joins TRBV5-6 to TRBJ1-5; D gene unclear. The CDR3 sequence: CASSLFRQPQHF. The CDR3, as DNA: TGTGCCAGCAGCTTGTTTCGTCAGCCCCAGCATTTT. Complete variable domain (other parts from reference TRBV5-6 and TRBJ1-5): DAGVTQSPTHLIKTRGQQVTLRCSPKSGHDTVSWYQQALGQGPQFIFQYYEEEERQRGNFPDRFSGHQFPNYSSELNVNALLLGDSALYLCASSLFRQPQHFGDGTRLSIL.